These T cell receptor beta chains were read from a single sample in a study of cytomegalovirus exposure and HLA in healthy donors. Method: immunoSEQ multiplex PCR; TCRdb's copy keeps in-frame clones and lacks some. The sample holds about 150,000 clones, roughly 84% seen once. Sequencing used PBMCs. The receptors were sampled from a boy aged 2 to 10 in good health and CMV-seronegative. The CDR3 runs from the conserved cysteine through the conserved F or W. A D gene is named only where the DNA matches it firmly. Clone size is not always given. Where it is, it says once, few, many or a class for expanded clones.

v_gene: TRBV7-8; d_gene: TRBD1; abundance: -; j_gene: TRBJ1-1; CDR3nt: TGTGCCAGCAGCTTAGGGGACAGGGCATCTGAAGCTTTCTTT; CDR3aa: CASSLGDRASEAFF
v_gene: TRBV21-1; d_gene: -; abundance: -; j_gene: TRBJ1-5; CDR3nt: TGTGCCAACAGCGGAGTTCATCAGCCCCAGCATTTT; CDR3aa: CANSGVHQPQHF
v_gene: TRBV7-8; d_gene: TRBD2; abundance: -; j_gene: TRBJ2-1; CDR3nt: TGTGCCAGCAGCTTAGCGCAAATAGCGGGAGCGTCCTACAATGAGCAGTTCTTC; CDR3aa: CASSLAQIAGASYNEQFF
v_gene: TRBV10-3; d_gene: -; abundance: -; j_gene: TRBJ1-1; CDR3nt: TGTGCCATCAGACCTACCGGGGGGCCCGCTGAAGCTTTCTTT; CDR3aa: CAIRPTGGPAEAFF
v_gene: TRBV7-9; d_gene: TRBD2; abundance: -; j_gene: TRBJ2-1; CDR3nt: TGTGCCAGCAGCCCCAGACTAGCGGGGGGGCCCTACAATGAGCAGTTCTTC; CDR3aa: CASSPRLAGGPYNEQFF
v_gene: TRBV25-1; d_gene: -; abundance: -; j_gene: TRBJ1-2; CDR3nt: TGTGCCAGCAGTGAACCAGGGTCGACTAACTATGGCTACACCTTC; CDR3aa: CASSEPGSTNYGYTF
v_gene: TRBV6-5; d_gene: TRBD1; abundance: -; j_gene: TRBJ1-1; CDR3nt: TGTGCCAGCAGTCGGGGGGACAGGGGTTCGGCTGAAGCTTTCTTT; CDR3aa: CASSRGDRGSAEAFF
v_gene: TRBV19; d_gene: -; abundance: -; j_gene: TRBJ1-1; CDR3nt: TGTGCCAGTAGTACTCGGCAGGGAGGTAGTTTGGGCACTGAAGCTTTCTTT; CDR3aa: CASSTRQGGSLGTEAFF
v_gene: TRBV9; d_gene: -; abundance: once; j_gene: TRBJ1-2; CDR3nt: TGTGCCAGCAGTCCCAGAACAGGAGCGGGTGGCTACACCTTC; CDR3aa: CASSPRTGAGGYTF
v_gene: TRBV28; d_gene: TRBD1; abundance: -; j_gene: TRBJ2-7; CDR3nt: TGTGCCAGCAGTTTGGGACAGGGTGGCTACGAGCAGTACTTC; CDR3aa: CASSLGQGGYEQYF
v_gene: TRBV10-3; d_gene: TRBD1; abundance: once; j_gene: TRBJ2-1; CDR3nt: TGTGCCACGACAGGGGGTCCTTACAATGAGCAGTTCTTC; CDR3aa: CATTGGPYNEQFF
v_gene: TRBV28; d_gene: -; abundance: -; j_gene: TRBJ2-2; CDR3nt: TGTGCCAGCCTAAGAACTACCGGGGAGCTGTTTTTT; CDR3aa: CASLRTTGELFF
v_gene: TRBV6-1; d_gene: TRBD1; abundance: once; j_gene: TRBJ1-5; CDR3nt: TGTGCCAGCAGTGAATTCGGGCAGGGGGACCGCAATCAGCCCCAGCATTTT; CDR3aa: CASSEFGQGDRNQPQHF
v_gene: TRBV18; d_gene: TRBD1; abundance: -; j_gene: TRBJ2-7; CDR3nt: TGTGCCAGCTCACAAGAACAGGGGGCGCAGGACGAGCAGTACTTC; CDR3aa: CASSQEQGAQDEQYF
v_gene: TRBV11-2; d_gene: -; abundance: -; j_gene: TRBJ1-1; CDR3nt: TGTGCCAGCAGCCCAATTACAGGGAAACCTGAAGCTTTCTTT; CDR3aa: CASSPITGKPEAFF
v_gene: TRBV6-6; d_gene: -; abundance: -; j_gene: TRBJ2-7; CDR3nt: TGTGCCAGCAGTTACGGGTGGGAGGCGAACGGCGAGCAGTACTTC; CDR3aa: CASSYGWEANGEQYF
v_gene: TRBV7-9; d_gene: -; abundance: -; j_gene: TRBJ2-3; CDR3nt: TGTGCCAGCAGCCCCGGAGATACAGATACGCAGTATTTT; CDR3aa: CASSPGDTDTQYF
v_gene: TRBV5-1; d_gene: -; abundance: -; j_gene: TRBJ1-1; CDR3nt: TGCGCCAGCAGCGGGTTGACAGAGCGAGGTACTGAAGCTTTCTTT; CDR3aa: CASSGLTERGTEAFF
v_gene: TRBV5-4; d_gene: TRBD1; abundance: -; j_gene: TRBJ2-7; CDR3nt: TGTGCCGGCAGCTTGGGACAGGCCTACGAGCAGTACTTC; CDR3aa: CAGSLGQAYEQYF
v_gene: TRBV15; d_gene: -; abundance: -; j_gene: TRBJ1-2; CDR3nt: TGTGCCACCAGCAGAGATGGGGGCGGTCTCTATGGCTACACCTTC; CDR3aa: CATSRDGGGLYGYTF
v_gene: TRBV19; d_gene: -; abundance: -; j_gene: TRBJ2-1; CDR3nt: TGTGCCAGTAGTATTTCGGGAACCGGGGTATATGAGCAGTTCTTC; CDR3aa: CASSISGTGVYEQFF
v_gene: TRBV15; d_gene: -; abundance: -; j_gene: TRBJ1-5; CDR3nt: TGTGCCACCAGCTTAAGAATCACAGGACCTAATCAGCCCCAGCATTTT; CDR3aa: CATSLRITGPNQPQHF
v_gene: TRBV28; d_gene: TRBD1; abundance: -; j_gene: TRBJ2-1; CDR3nt: TGTGCCTCCCGGGGGGACAGGGCCGATGAGCAGTTCTTC; CDR3aa: CASRGDRADEQFF
v_gene: TRBV11-2; d_gene: -; abundance: -; j_gene: TRBJ2-7; CDR3nt: TGTGCCAGCAGCTTAGGTGGCCGTATAAGCTCCTACGAGCAGTACTTC; CDR3aa: CASSLGGRISSYEQYF
v_gene: TRBV6-1; d_gene: -; abundance: -; j_gene: TRBJ1-2; CDR3nt: TGTGCCAGCAGTGACCTGGGGCGGGGGTACAACTATGGCTACACCTTC; CDR3aa: CASSDLGRGYNYGYTF
v_gene: TRBV7-9; d_gene: TRBD1; abundance: -; j_gene: TRBJ1-3; CDR3nt: TGTGCCAGCGGTAGCTTACTAACAGGGGCTAAGGGAAACACCATATATTTT; CDR3aa: CASGSLLTGAKGNTIYF
v_gene: TRBV10-3; d_gene: -; abundance: -; j_gene: TRBJ2-3; CDR3nt: TGTGCCACCCACGGGAGAGGGACAGATACGCAGTATTTT; CDR3aa: CATHGRGTDTQYF